These 6 T cell receptor beta chains came from one sample sequenced in a study of vaccination and CD4 T cells after COVID-19. Cultured CD4+ T cells had their DNA profiled by the Oncomine TCR Beta short-read assay. One entry per CDR3 protein results from TCRdb running MiXCR on the PCR reads. Among 15,000 to 20,000 distinct CDR3 sequences listed, about 59% were seen once. Their antigen targets remain unknown. Time point of the sample: late sampling 161 to 241 days after vaccination in a few convalescent patients. Treatment meaning: roughly ten-day PBMC culture with coronavirus spike peptide pools or control peptides (ViraFEST assay). The sequenced sample was CD4+ T cells from blood, cultured in vitro, obtained about 7 months after SARS-CoV-2 vaccination. Every receptor here comes from a human donor who had recovered from COVID-19.

This clonotype was seen a single time. This chain uses TRBV6-5 with TRBJ1-5; D unresolved. The CDR3 is 13 residues long. Germline CDR1 reads MNHEY; CDR2 reads SVGAGI. V dropped 0 bases and J dropped 4 bases, with 4 bases sitting between them. CDR3: CASSYSNNQPQHF. The CDR3 DNA reads as TGTGCCAGCAGTTACTCGAATAATCAGCCCCAGCATTTT.

V gene TRBV20-1 combines with J gene TRBJ2-7; TRBD2 aligns across 14 bases. CDR1 and CDR2 from the germline V gene are DFQATT and SNEGSKA (reference sequence). This CDR3 region has 18 residues. The J segment lost 5 bases and the V segment lost 4 bases, leaving 16 bases of the junction unmatched. The CDR3, as DNA: TGCAGTGCTACCCGACGACGGGGACTAGCGGGAGATCGGGACGAGCAGTACTTC. Translation: CSATRRRGLAGDRDEQYF.

The chain is built from TRBV6-5 and TRBJ1-6; D remains unclear. The CDR3 totals 17 residues. Trimming left V 0 bases short and J 9 bases short, with 18 bases between. Germline CDR1 is MNHEY and CDR2 is SVGAGI. The CDR3 DNA is TGTGCCAGCAGTTACTCTCGTGGCTTCTCTCCCGGTTCACCCCTCCACTTT. Translating it yields CASSYSRGFSPGSPLHF.

The chain is built from TRBV5-1 and TRBJ2-5; unclear D gene. The CDR3 runs to 14 residues. With 4 bases removed from V and 5 bases from J, the gap between germline ends came to 15 bases. Germline V gene lookup returns CDR1 SGHRS and CDR2 YFSETQ. The DNA for the CDR3 is TGCGCCAGCAGCCCGGGCCTCCCGGGCGAGACCCAGTACTTC. The encoded protein is CASSPGLPGETQYF.

The chain has TRBV6-8 and TRBJ2-3; tentatively, D is TRBD1 or TRBD2 (6 bases each). Germline CDR1 reads MNHGY; CDR2 reads SAAAGT. The CDR3 has 15 residues. With 5 bases removed from V and 1 base from J, the gap between germline ends came to 13 bases. CDR3 protein: CASSELGGRTDTQYF. For the CDR3, the DNA is TGTGCCAGCAGTGAGCTGGGGGGCCGCACAGATACGCAGTATTTT.

The chain is built from TRBV15 and TRBJ1-1; D is ambiguous. V was shortened by 0 bases and J by 5 bases, with 10 bases between the two germline ends. From germline, CDR1 is LNHNV and CDR2 YYDKDF (reference sequence). The CDR3 consists of 14 residues. CDR3: CATSRDRWGTEAFF. As DNA, the CDR3 is TGTGCCACCAGCAGAGACCGATGGGGAACTGAAGCTTTCTTT.